This T cell receptor (beta chain) was captured in a study of cytomegalovirus exposure and HLA in healthy donors. General observations from the study: A few CMV-associated chains were confirmed in vitro to be specific for CMV antigens. Investigators reported more than 150 TCR beta chains as tied to cytomegalovirus.

This PCR relied on a set of 60 Vbeta primers and 13 Jbeta primers. Authors' analysis steps: Some 80 million unique TCR beta chains, roughly 12 million shared, were counted in a later analysis. The data were produced by immunoSEQ multiplex PCR, yet TCRdb's version contains in-frame clones alone and is incomplete. V, J and clone size derive from that table, while D and trimming were established from the DNA sequence. Of 120,000 or so clones listed, 60% to 85% were seen once; the top ten hold 2.9%. Details on this clone: Its antigen is as yet unknown.

The CDR3 sequence is 17 residues long. CDR1 and CDR2 (germline): KGHSH, LQKENI. Trimming took 5 bases from V and 4 from J, leaving 23 bases between them. V usage is TRBV18 and J usage is TRBJ1-1; D perhaps matches TRBD1 (6 bases). Source material: PBMCs. The sequence came from a woman in her 40s in good health and CMV-seropositive. CDR3 bases: TGTGCCAGCTCAGGTAACAGGGATCAGATTGTAAGCACTGAAGCTTTCTTT. Translation gives CASSGNRDQIVSTEAFF.